This T cell receptor beta chain comes out of a study of blood T cell repertoires in COVID-19 (dated by TCRdb to the early 2020s). Broadly, across the study: The collaborator samples originated in the United States, Italy and Spain and spanned the acute and convalescent phases of COVID-19. Where available, HLA class I and class II types were taken from metadata supplied by the sample provider and were not determined by assay-based typing. The sample metadata nearly always contained a de-identified subject ID, COVID-19 status, age in years and sex. Subjects who had been exposed to COVID-19, were actively infected with it, or had recovered from it provided the deeply sampled blood TCRbeta repertoires that made up the dataset. The repertoires were released in a freely available public database meant as a resource for research on the immune response to SARS-CoV-2. The material from the prospective study consisted of cDNA or gDNA derived from T cells, B-cell-depleted T cells, or PBMCs. The samples were drawn from two sources: the first 160 participants of the ongoing ImmuneRACE study, and 950 to 1,500 subjects contributed by 6 global collaborators.

Study-wide conclusions, independent of this receptor: How much clinical and demographic metadata was included differed by source and by participant, and the metadata was provided uncurated.

Comments on this clone: Which antigen it targets is not known. There are no base qualities to consult, and no much larger clone falls within one base.

CDR1 and CDR2 (KGHDR, SFDVKD) derive from the germline V gene. From the cysteine through the phenylalanine, the CDR3 covers 14 amino acids. Only the CDR3 DNA stays, 42 bases, in frame from base 1. V gives up 4 bases and J gives up 6 bases, and the segment between their germline ends measures 11 bases. The immunoSEQ Assay, a bias-controlled multiplex PCR, was used to amplify TCRbeta CDR3 regions from genomic DNA. The paper's data handling went like this. Nucleated cell counts per sample were estimated from amplification of reference gene primers within the assay. To quantify the absolute abundance of each unique TCRbeta CDR3 rearrangement, sequence reads were collapsed and filtered. For each sample, productive Simpson clonality was calculated by taking the square root of Simpson's diversity index across productive rearrangements. TCRdb mirrors the immuneACCESS table, restricted to in-frame sequences. Some clones are absent from its copies; in checked studies, under half trace to an unresolved V gene, and the reason for the others is unknown. Clone size and V and J calls were adopted from that table, with D and trimming inferred from the DNA. The sample profile shows hundreds of thousands of clones; 90% of them were found once. Less than 2% of the sample goes to the ten largest clones.

Participants in the prospective study were enrolled through a virtual design, were aged about 18 to 100 years, and lived in roughly 24 United States geographic areas. To assign participants to cohorts, the prospective study relied on clinical history that participants themselves reported in a screening survey and a study questionnaire. In the prospective study, mobile phlebotomists collected whole blood, serum and a nasopharyngeal or oropharyngeal swab from each participant. Additional blood draws and questionnaires over an approximately two-month period could optionally be provided by prospective study participants. Blood samples from the prospective study were shipped frozen or at room temperature prior to DNA extraction.

Sequencing input: PBMCs or T cells enriched from blood (not recorded which). This receptor was taken from a woman under 30 with acute COVID-19. The chain uses TRBV24-1 and TRBJ1-4; too little of a D gene remains to name it. The DNA reads as follows: TGTGCCACCAGTGAATCGGGGTCTGATGAAAAACTGTTTTTT. Its translation reads: CATSESGSDEKLFF.